A single TCR beta chain is shown here with its context. The data were produced by immunoSEQ multiplex PCR, yet TCRdb's version contains in-frame clones alone and is incomplete. The table shows about 29,000 clones, with 80% to 90% occurring only once. This sample stems from a study of tumor-infiltrating lymphocytes in localized non-small cell lung cancer. The germline V gene encodes CDR1 SGDLS and CDR2 YYNGEE. Trimming removed 4 bases at V and 2 bases at J, with 9 bases between. This CDR3 has 14 residues. The material sequenced was lung tumor tissue. The genes are TRBV9 and TRBJ2-2; D is ambiguous. The TCR originated in a human donor with non-small cell lung cancer. The CDR3 DNA is TGTGCCAGCAGCCCTTGGACCAACACCGGGGAGCTGTTTTTT. Translated, it gives CASSPWTNTGELFF.